The clone carrying this TCR beta chain was detected ten times or more. Its specificity is unknown. This sample is part of a study of T-cell reconstitution after alpha-beta-depleted transplantation in children. General study results and limits: Several hundred expanded graft clones reportedly supplied alpha-beta T cells about two months after transplant. From surviving recipient T cells and thymic progenitors came the high day-60 TCRbeta diversity observed in some patients. Newly generated T cells supplied most T-cell counts and diversity one year post-transplant.

Unique molecular identifiers were incorporated into the prepared TCRbeta library. One entry per CDR3 protein, called by TCRdb with MiXCR from the PCR reads. The data show some 550,000 distinct CDR3 sequences, under 30% seen once. CDR3 size: 14 residues. V shed 6 bases, J shed 8 bases, and the junction held 10 bases outside the gene matches. CDR1 and CDR2 from the germline V gene are SGHRS and YFSETQ. This material consisted of PBMCs, mostly from graft donor cells, taken 360 days after TCRalphabeta/CD19-depleted stem cell transplant. The receptor's source is a boy less than two years old who had a stem cell transplant for acute myeloid leukemia, so the T cells may come from the graft donor. V is TRBV5-1 and J is TRBJ2-1; 8 nucleotides align to TRBD1. The CDR3 coding sequence is TGCGCCAGCACCTCCGGACAGGGAAGCCATGAGCAGTTCTTC. It yields the protein CASTSGQGSHEQFF.